This T cell receptor beta chain was sequenced for a study of blood T cell repertoires in COVID-19. The overall study: T cells, B-cell-depleted T cells, or PBMCs provided the cDNA or gDNA that served as material.

The CDR3 has 14 amino acids. V was trimmed by 7 bases and J by 1 base, leaving 13 bases between them. The germline V gene encodes CDR1 LGHDT and CDR2 YNNKEL (reference sequence). This table comes from immunoSEQ multiplex PCR, and its TCRdb copy is limited to in-frame clones, with some not included. This table has some 220,000 clones, 83% appearing once. This clone was picked up a small number of times. The sample taken for sequencing was peripheral blood. This clonotype was sampled from a human donor in a cohort sampled during active COVID-19. This chain links TRBV3-1 (or the pseudogene TRBV3-2) with TRBJ1-2; no firm D call. The DNA for the CDR3 is TGTGCCAGCAACCCACGGGGTGATAACTATGGCTACACCTTC. This encodes CASNPRGDNYGYTF.